The present T cell receptor (beta chain) was sequenced within a study of shared clonotypes between healthy human individuals. The data were produced by immunoSEQ multiplex PCR, yet TCRdb's version contains in-frame clones alone and is incomplete. The table shows about 2 million clones, with just under 95% occurring only once. With 5 bases removed from V and 2 bases from J, the gap between germline ends came to 13 bases. Germline V gene lookup returns CDR1 SGHTA and CDR2 FQGNSA. This CDR3 region has 14 residues. CD45RO negativity and positive selection for CCR7 defined naive CD8 cells, a population that excluded terminally differentiated effector memory CD45RA+ cells. This clone appeared a single time.

Input material: naive CD8+ T cells sorted from blood. This clonotype was sampled from a man aged 18-30 years in good health. The chain combines TRBV7-2 with TRBJ2-7; D is unresolved. The CDR3 coding sequence is TGTGCCAGCAGCACAGTCCCAGGAACCTACGAGCAGTACTTC. It is translated as CASSTVPGTYEQYF.